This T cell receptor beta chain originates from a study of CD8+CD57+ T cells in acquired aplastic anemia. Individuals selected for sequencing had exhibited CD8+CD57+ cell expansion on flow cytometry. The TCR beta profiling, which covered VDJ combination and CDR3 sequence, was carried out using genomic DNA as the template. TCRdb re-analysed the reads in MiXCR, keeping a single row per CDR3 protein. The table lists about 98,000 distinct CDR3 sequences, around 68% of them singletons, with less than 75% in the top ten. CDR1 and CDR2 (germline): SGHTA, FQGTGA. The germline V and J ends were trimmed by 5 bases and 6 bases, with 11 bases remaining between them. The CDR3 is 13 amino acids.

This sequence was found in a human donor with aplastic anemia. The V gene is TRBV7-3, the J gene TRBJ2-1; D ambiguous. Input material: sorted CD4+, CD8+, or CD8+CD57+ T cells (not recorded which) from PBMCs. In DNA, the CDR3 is TGTGCCAGCAGCCAAGGGTGGGGCAATGAGCAGTTCTTC. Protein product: CASSQGWGNEQFF.